Many counts were recorded for the clone carrying this T cell receptor (beta chain). This sample was taken from a study of T cells after yellow fever vaccination. Germline CDR1 is ENHRY and CDR2 is SYGVKD. Trimming took off 4 bases at V and 3 bases at J, with 9 bases between the two ends. The length of the CDR3 is 13 residues. TCRdb reprocessed the 5' RACE reads with MiXCR, giving one entry per CDR3 protein. The sample has more than 110,000 distinct CDR3 sequences; under 7% are singletons. The material sequenced was CD4+ T cells sorted from PBMCs, taken 10 days after the yellow fever booster vaccination. This chain joins TRBV10-3 and TRBJ1-1; D is unresolved. The origin of this receptor is a man younger than 40 who received the YFV17D yellow fever vaccine. The CDR3 protein is CAISVSSDTEAFF. CDR3 DNA sequence: TGTGCCATCAGTGTAAGCTCAGACACTGAAGCTTTCTTT.